The rows below give T cell receptor beta chains drawn from one sample of a study of T cell responses to AZD1222 COVID-19 vaccine. The method was immunoSEQ multiplex PCR; TCRdb's version includes in-frame clones alone and lacks a portion of them. The table shows roughly 130,000 clones, with around 85% occurring only once. The specimen was peripheral blood, collected on day 0 of AZD1222 vaccination. The source is an adult in good health. Both conserved end residues are part of each CDR3. A D gene is named only where the DNA matches it firmly. Size tells how often a clone was seen (once, few, many) or the class of an expanded clone, and some rows leave it out.

V,size,D,J,DNA,CDR3
TRBV7-9,once,.,TRBJ1-3,TGTGTCAGCAGCGGGTGGGGAGGGGCCTCTCTATCTGGAAACACCATATATTTT,CVSSGWGGASLSGNTIYF
TRBV7-9,.,.,TRBJ1-5,TGTGCCAGCAGCTCGTTAGGGGGTAGCAATCAGCCCCAGCATTTT,CASSSLGGSNQPQHF
TRBV24-1,once,.,TRBJ1-1,TGTGCCACCAGTGATTTACCCGGGAGTGCTTTCTTT,CATSDLPGSAFF
TRBV28,.,.,TRBJ1-2,TGTGCCAGCAGTCCGGGACAACTCAACTATGGCTACACCTTC,CASSPGQLNYGYTF
TRBV3-1/TRBV3-2,.,TRBD2,TRBJ2-2,TGTGCCAGCAGCCACCGGACTAGCGGGAGGGGCACCGGGGAGCTGTTTTTT,CASSHRTSGRGTGELFF
TRBV2,.,.,TRBJ1-3,TGTGCCAGCAGAGGGCCAGTCTCTGGAAACACCATATATTTT,CASRGPVSGNTIYF
TRBV19,.,.,TRBJ2-7,TGTGCCAGTAGTATAGATCAGTCCGGGGGCGAGCAGTACTTC,CASSIDQSGGEQYF
TRBV9,.,TRBD1,TRBJ1-1,TGTGCCAGCAGCGCGGACAGGGCCCCCGCAGGTAGGACTGAAGCTTTCTTT,CASSADRAPAGRTEAFF
TRBV30,.,TRBD1,TRBJ1-2,TGTGCCTGGAGTGTACCGGGACAGGCTATCTATGGCTACACCTTC,CAWSVPGQAIYGYTF
TRBV30,.,.,TRBJ1-5,TGTGCCTGGAGTCAGGAGGGATTTCAGCCCCAGCATTTT,CAWSQEGFQPQHF
TRBV27,.,.,TRBJ1-2,TGTGCCAGCAGTCCTCGTAGGTTGGGGAACTATGGCTACACCTTC,CASSPRRLGNYGYTF
TRBV2,.,.,TRBJ1-3,TGTGCCAGCATTGGCGACGTGGGCTCTGGAAACACCATATATTTT,CASIGDVGSGNTIYF
TRBV13,.,.,TRBJ1-6,TGTGCCAGCAGCTCCACCGGGACACAGGTTTATTCACCCCTCCACTTT,CASSSTGTQVYSPLHF
TRBV15,.,.,TRBJ2-2,TGTGCCACCAGCAGGATCCCGGGGGTTCTGGGGCCGAACACCGGGGAGCTGTTTTTT,CATSRIPGVLGPNTGELFF
TRBV24-1,.,TRBD2,TRBJ2-5,TGTGCCACCTCCGGCGGGGGGTCACAAGAGACCCAGTACTTC,CATSGGGSQETQYF
TRBV5-1,once,.,TRBJ1-1,TGCGCCAGCAGCTTGGACACGGTGAACACTGAAGCTTTCTTT,CASSLDTVNTEAFF
TRBV28,.,TRBD2,TRBJ2-1,TGTGCCAGCAGTTTGAGCGGGAGCCATGAGCAGTTCTTC,CASSLSGSHEQFF
TRBV29-1,.,.,TRBJ1-2,TGCAGCGTTGATACAGGACAACGCGGCTACACCTTC,CSVDTGQRGYTF
TRBV7-3,.,TRBD1,TRBJ1-1,TGTGCCAGCAGCCGGACAGGGGGCTCGCCTAACACTGAAGCTTTCTTT,CASSRTGGSPNTEAFF
TRBV5-1,.,TRBD1,TRBJ1-3,TGCGCCAGCAGCGGTGTGCAGGGGGCAAGGGGAAACACCATATATTTT,CASSGVQGARGNTIYF
TRBV7-3,.,TRBD1,TRBJ2-2,TGTGCCAGCAGCCGACAGGGGATCCCGAACACCGGGGAGCTGTTTTTT,CASSRQGIPNTGELFF
TRBV7-3,.,TRBD1,TRBJ1-2,TGTGCCAGCAGCTTAACGCCGGACAGGGCTTATGGCTACACCTTC,CASSLTPDRAYGYTF
TRBV18,.,.,TRBJ2-7,TGTGCCAGCTCACCCGGGACGGATTCCTACGAGCAGTACTTC,CASSPGTDSYEQYF
TRBV18,.,.,TRBJ2-3,TGTGCCAGCTCACCACCGTCAACAGATACGCAGTATTTT,CASSPPSTDTQYF
TRBV5-1,.,TRBD1,TRBJ2-1,TGCGCCAGCAGCTTGGCCTGGGACAGCTCCTACAATGAGCAGTTCTTC,CASSLAWDSSYNEQFF
TRBV5-5,.,.,TRBJ2-1,TGTGCCAGCAGCGCTGGAACCCGGTTAAACGATGAGCAGTTCTTC,CASSAGTRLNDEQFF
TRBV18,few,.,TRBJ2-7,TGTGCCAGCTCAGGGGGTTTGGGGGCAAACGAGCAGTACTTC,CASSGGLGANEQYF
TRBV11-3,.,TRBD2,TRBJ2-1,TGTGCCAGCAGCTTAGATGGGACTAGTGACAATGAGCAGTTCTTC,CASSLDGTSDNEQFF
TRBV12-5,.,TRBD1,TRBJ2-1,TGTGCTAGTGGTTTGGTAGGGGGCGAAACATCAACCTACAATGAGCAGTTCTTC,CASGLVGGETSTYNEQFF
TRBV5-1,few,TRBD1,TRBJ1-4,TGCGCCAGCAGCAGGACAGGGGAGAGTCATGAAAAACTGTTTTTT,CASSRTGESHEKLFF
TRBV6-4,.,TRBD2,TRBJ2-3,TGTGCCAGTAGAGCGGGAGCGGCAGATACGCAGTATTTT,CASRAGAADTQYF
TRBV13,.,.,TRBJ1-3,TGTGCCAGCAGCCCGTCGGGCTCTGGAAACACCATATATTTT,CASSPSGSGNTIYF
TRBV11-2,.,.,TRBJ2-2,TGTGCCAGCAGCTTCACGGCCGGCCCCGGGGAGCTGTTTTTT,CASSFTAGPGELFF
TRBV5-6,.,.,TRBJ1-2,TGTGCCAGCAGCTTGGACAGGTCGGACTATGGCTACACCTTC,CASSLDRSDYGYTF
TRBV7-8,.,TRBD1,TRBJ2-6,TGTGCCAGCAGTCGAAGCTATGGGACAGGGACCAGCTCTGGGGCCAACGTCCTGACTTTC,CASSRSYGTGTSSGANVLTF
TRBV11-2,.,TRBD1,TRBJ1-4,TGTGCCAGCAGCGCTAAGGGAGGGGGCAGTGAAAAACTGTTTTTT,CASSAKGGGSEKLFF
TRBV29-1,.,.,TRBJ2-7,TGCAGCGTTGAAGAATTCGGGGACACTGCCACGTACTTC,CSVEEFGDTATYF
TRBV18,.,TRBD2,TRBJ2-5,TGTGCCAGCTCACCCGGGCTAGCGGGAATTCAAGAGACCCAGTACTTC,CASSPGLAGIQETQYF
TRBV11-3,.,.,TRBJ1-1,TGTGCCAGCAGTGGGGGAGGCCTGAACACTGAAGCTTTCTTT,CASSGGGLNTEAFF
TRBV11-3,.,TRBD1,TRBJ1-2,TGTGCCAGCAGCTTCGGAAGACAGGGTGGCTACACCTTC,CASSFGRQGGYTF
TRBV7-9,.,.,TRBJ2-7,TGTGCCAGCAGCACACAGGCTACCAGCTCTTACGAGCAGTACTTC,CASSTQATSSYEQYF
TRBV2,.,TRBD1,TRBJ2-7,TGTGCCAGCAGGGGGACAGGGAAATACGAGCAGTACTTC,CASRGTGKYEQYF
TRBV28,few,TRBD1,TRBJ1-1,TGTGCCAGCAGTTCGAGACAGGGGGCGCGCCCTGAAGCTTTCTTT,CASSSRQGARPEAFF